What follows are 28 T cell receptor beta chains derived from one specimen sequenced in a study of CD8+ T cells in alopecia areata. The treatment was: oral pan-JAK inhibitor, 5-10 mg twice daily. After isolation, RNA underwent reverse transcription to generate cDNA as the sequencing template. Data came from immunoSEQ multiplex PCR; TCRdb stores just in-frame clones and leaves some out. The table records about 42,000 clones, under 70% of them present only once. The specimen comprised CD8+ T cells sorted from blood, sampled at week 4, from a patient treated with tofacitinib. Receptor source: a human donor with alopecia areata.

The chain recombines TRBV13 with TRBJ2-6; TRBD1 agrees at 11 bases. The junction had 10 bases not matched to a gene; V was cut back by 5 bases and J by 1 base. This CDR3 is 19 amino acids long. The germline V gene has CDR1 PRHDT and CDR2 FYEKMQ (reference sequence). The CDR3 DNA follows: TGTGCCAGCAGCCCCGGTGGGACAGGGGGACCTTCTGGGGCCAACGTCCTGACTTTC. Protein product: CASSPGGTGGPSGANVLTF.

V gene TRBV7-6 combines with J gene TRBJ2-1; 11 bases are shared with TRBD2. Germline V gene sequence: CDR1 SGHVS, CDR2 FNYEAQ. V trimming: 1 base; J trimming: 10 bases; junction bases outside the gene matches: 9. This CDR3 is built from 16 residues. The CDR3 nucleotides are TGTGCCAGCAGCTTAGAGCTAGCGGGGGGTCCCCTGGAGCAGTTCTTC. Protein product: CASSLELAGGPLEQFF.

This clone was detected once. The chain has TRBV7-6 and TRBJ2-7; 11 nucleotides match TRBD1. After removal of 4 bases from V and 7 bases from J, the junction contained 6 bases not matched to a gene. This CDR3 is built from 14 residues. CDR1 SGHVS and CDR2 FNYEAQ come from the germline V gene. The CDR3 reads CASSWGDRGSEQYF. CDR3 sequence (DNA): TGTGCCAGCAGCTGGGGGGACAGGGGGTCGGAGCAGTACTTC.

V is TRBV11-2 and J is TRBJ2-7; 8 positions agree with TRBD2. The germline CDR1 and CDR2 sequences are SGHAT and FQNNGV. This CDR3 is 16 amino acids long. Trimming at V came to 4 bases and at J to 4 bases, leaving 12 bases not matched to a gene. The CDR3 here is CASSSPLVAGRYEQYF. CDR3 bases: TGTGCCAGCAGCTCCCCATTGGTAGCGGGGAGATACGAGCAGTACTTC.

With regard to this clone: The same CDR3 is also encoded by other DNA sequences in this sample. This sequence joins TRBV4-3 and TRBJ1-1, with a possible D match to TRBD1 (6 bases). V lost 2 bases to trimming and J lost 5 bases, with 12 bases between them. This CDR3 region has 14 residues. The germline V gene encodes CDR1 LGHNA and CDR2 YSLEER. CDR3 sequence: CASSQNSRGTEAFF. The CDR3 DNA reads as TGCGCCAGCAGCCAAAATTCGAGGGGGACTGAAGCTTTCTTT.

The chain combines TRBV2 with TRBJ2-3; no reliable D call. V dropped 7 bases and J dropped 2 bases, with 13 bases sitting between them. CDR1 and CDR2 from the germline V gene are SNHLY and FYNNEI. CDR3 size: 14 residues. CDR3 loop: CASTFPDLTDTQYF. In DNA form, the CDR3 reads TGTGCCAGCACGTTCCCCGACCTCACAGATACGCAGTATTTT.

The chain couples TRBV10-2 to TRBJ1-5, with D tentatively TRBD1 (5 bases). Trimming pared 3 bases from V and 3 bases from J, leaving 9 bases between. The CDR3 runs 14 residues. Germline CDR1 WSHSY, CDR2 SAAADI. The CDR3 is CASSEGTSNQPQHF. CDR3 nucleotide sequence: TGCGCCAGCAGTGAAGGGACCTCCAATCAGCCCCAGCATTTT.

This clone was counted a single time. The chain joins TRBV29-1 to TRBJ2-1; D not resolved. V dropped 4 bases and J dropped 9 bases, with 7 bases sitting between them. CDR3 length: 10 residues. Germline V gene data show CDR1 as SQVTM and CDR2 as ANQGSEA. The CDR3 reads CSVAAGEQFF. The CDR3 DNA follows: TGCAGCGTTGCTGCTGGTGAGCAGTTCTTC.

This clone was seen a handful of times. This sequence joins TRBV30 and TRBJ1-1; TRBD1 matches 9 bases. Germline CDR1 and CDR2: GTSNPN and SVGIG (reference sequence). There are 13 residues in the CDR3. Trimming took 2 bases from V and 3 from J; bases not matched to a gene: 1. This chain's CDR3 is CAWSTGGYTEAFF. The CDR3 nucleotides read TGTGCCTGGAGTACAGGGGGCTACACTGAAGCTTTCTTT.

This clone showed up many times. The gene calls are TRBV19 and TRBJ1-2; the D gene is possibly TRBD1 (6 bases). V was shortened by 6 bases and J by 3 bases, with 14 bases between the two germline ends. The CDR3 runs 14 residues. Germline V gene lookup returns CDR1 LNHDA and CDR2 SQIVND (reference sequence). The CDR3 sequence: CASSRRRQDYGYTF. The CDR3 bases are TGTGCCAGTAGCCGCAGGAGACAGGACTATGGCTACACCTTC.

This rearrangement joins TRBV15 to TRBJ2-1; D remains ambiguous. Trimming took 3 bases from V and 5 from J, leaving 8 bases between them. The CDR3 runs 13 residues. CDR1 is LNHNV and CDR2 is YYDKDF in the germline V gene (reference sequence). CDR3 loop: CATSSKGHNEQFF. The CDR3 bases are TGTGCCACCAGCAGTAAGGGCCACAATGAGCAGTTCTTC. Combining the CDR3 with reference TRBV15 and TRBJ2-1 gives the whole variable domain DAMVIQNPRYQVTQFGKPVTLSCSQTLNHNVMYWYQQKSSQAPKLLFHYYDKDFNNEADTPDNFQSRRPNTSFCFLDIRSPGLGDTAMYLCATSSKGHNEQFFGPGTRLTVL.

The J gene is TRBJ2-7, the V gene TRBV29-1; D unclear. The CDR3 has 10 residues. CDR1 and CDR2 (germline): SQVTM, ANQGSEA. The CDR3 here is CTHEVNEQYF. The CDR3 coding sequence is TGCACCCATGAGGTAAACGAGCAGTACTTC.

J is TRBJ2-3 and V is TRBV29-1; possibly TRBD1 for D (6 bases). V lost 6 bases and J lost 5, with 15 bases in between. This CDR3 has 13 residues. From germline, CDR1 is SQVTM and CDR2 ANQGSEA. The chain's CDR3 is CSVQKGVVDTQYF. DNA of the CDR3: TGCAGCGTCCAGAAGGGGGTTGTAGATACGCAGTATTTT.

This rearrangement joins TRBV27 to TRBJ1-1; D unclear. V was cut by 6 bases and J by 2 bases, with 19 bases left in between. Germline V CDR1 and CDR2: MNHEY, SMNVEV (reference sequence). The CDR3 runs to 16 residues. CDR3 region: CASSPSRGELNTEAFF. DNA for the CDR3: TGTGCCAGCAGCCCTTCCCGGGGAGAGTTAAACACTGAAGCTTTCTTT.

This chain links TRBV15 with TRBJ2-3; 9 bases map to TRBD2. Germline CDR1 LNHNV, CDR2 YYDKDF (reference sequence). The ends lost 0 bases at V and 4 bases at J; junction bases unmatched: 5. The CDR3 length is 16 residues. The CDR3 DNA is TGTGCCACCAGCAGAGATCGCGGGGGGGCGTCAGATACGCAGTATTTT. This sequence encodes CATSRDRGGASDTQYF.

The V call is TRBV5-8, the J call TRBJ2-7, with D perhaps TRBD1 or TRBD2 (5 bases each). CDR1 and CDR2 from the germline V gene are SGHTS and YDEGEE. The CDR3 is 13 residues long. Trimming took off 2 bases at V and 1 base at J, with 7 bases between the two ends. CDR3 bases: TGTGCCAGCAGCTTTGGGGGTTCCTACGAGCAGTACTTC. This translates into CASSFGGSYEQYF.

The chain couples TRBV29-1 to TRBJ2-7, with D possibly matching TRBD2 (6 bases). Trimming cost V 4 bases and J 6 bases, with 16 bases left between them. Germline-derived CDR1 and CDR2 are SQVTM and ANQGSEA. The CDR3 is 13 amino acids. CDR3 nucleotides: TGCAGCGTTGTAAGGGACTCAACTTTCGAGCAGTACTTC. Translating it yields CSVVRDSTFEQYF.

The chain has TRBV6-5 and TRBJ2-7, with unresolved D. V was clipped by 2 bases and J by 5 bases, with 10 bases between them. This CDR3 region has 13 residues. Germline V gene sequence: CDR1 MNHEY, CDR2 SVGAGI. DNA of the CDR3: TGTGCCAGCAGTTACAGTAGGCTAAACGAGCAGTACTTC. It specifies CASSYSRLNEQYF.

The sample holds one count of this clone. The chain employs TRBV29-1 and TRBJ1-2, with 8 bases aligning to TRBD1. V was clipped by 5 bases and J by 8 bases; unmatched bases: 7. CDR1 is SQVTM and CDR2 is ANQGSEA in the germline V gene. The CDR3 is 12 amino acids. CDR3 coding DNA: TGCAGCGTTTACAGGGGGGATTACGGCTACACCTTC. Translated, it gives CSVYRGDYGYTF.

V usage is TRBV6-5 and J usage is TRBJ2-3; no firm D call. Germline loops: CDR1 MNHEY, CDR2 SVGAGI. V was trimmed by 11 bases and J by 5 bases, leaving 17 bases between them. The CDR3 has 13 residues. The CDR3 protein is CAVRLTPGDTQYF. The CDR3, as DNA: TGTGCCGTTCGGCTAACCCCCGGAGATACGCAGTATTTT.

The table lists this clone with a count of one. One junction end disagrees with the germline gene, perhaps due to a read error. This chain uses TRBV5-6 with TRBJ1-1, with 9 bases that match TRBD1. The CDR3 loop spans 13 amino acids. The germline CDR1 and CDR2 sequences are SGHDT and YYEEEE. The DNA for the CDR3 is TGTGCCAGCAGCGGCCGGGACAGGGATGTAACAGTCTTT. Its protein is CASSGRDRDVTVF.

J is TRBJ2-3 and V is TRBV7-9; D gene ambiguous. CDR3 size: 12 residues. Germline V lookup: CDR1 SEHNR, CDR2 FQNEAQ (reference sequence). The V end lost 3 bases, the J end lost 4 bases, and 5 bases lay between the germline ends. CDR3: CASSFGSDTQYF. The CDR3 bases are TGTGCCAGCAGCTTTGGATCAGATACGCAGTATTTT. Complete variable domain (other parts from reference TRBV7-9 and TRBJ2-3): DTGVSQNPRHKITKRGQNVTFRCDPISEHNRLYWYRQTLGQGPEFLTYFQNEAQLEKSRLLSDRFSAERPKGSFSTLEIQRTEQGDSAMYLCASSFGSDTQYFGPGTRLTVL.

This chain uses TRBV2 with TRBJ1-2; D is perhaps TRBD1 (6 bases). The CDR3 extends over 13 amino acids. Trimming shortened V by 7 bases and J by 4 bases, and 13 bases separated the two germline ends. Germline-derived CDR1 and CDR2 are SNHLY and FYNNEI. Here the CDR3 DNA reads TGTGCCAGCACCCAGGGGTCCCTCTATGGCTACACCTTC. It is translated as CASTQGSLYGYTF.

This chain connects TRBV30 to TRBJ2-1; possibly TRBD1 for D (5 bases). Deletions cut 2 bases from V and 8 bases from J, with 10 bases between. Germline-derived CDR1 and CDR2 are GTSNPN and SVGIG (reference sequence). The CDR3 runs 12 residues. This CDR3 is CAWSPQGDEQFF. The CDR3 region has the DNA TGTGCCTGGAGTCCTCAGGGCGATGAGCAGTTCTTC.

This clone was seen a few times. This chain joins TRBV29-1 and TRBJ1-1; D call uncertain. CDR1 is SQVTM, CDR2 ANQGSEA, per germline. With 4 bases removed from V and 2 bases from J, the gap between germline ends came to 14 bases. The CDR3 loop spans 14 amino acids. CDR3 region: CSVAAVGLNTEAFF. CDR3 nucleotides: TGCAGCGTTGCGGCCGTGGGGTTAAACACTGAAGCTTTCTTT.

The genes are TRBV7-6 and TRBJ2-2, with TRBD2 as a possible D gene (6 bases). The CDR3 extends over 15 amino acids. V was cut by 2 bases and J by 7 bases, with 14 bases left in between. Per germline, CDR1 SGHVS and CDR2 FNYEAQ. CDR3 sequence: CASSLMGGISGELFF. The CDR3 DNA sequence: TGTGCCAGCAGCTTAATGGGGGGAATCAGCGGGGAGCTGTTTTTT. Supplemented by reference TRBV7-6 and TRBJ2-2, the full variable domain reads GAGVSQSPRYKVTKRGQDVALRCDPISGHVSLYWYRQALGQGPEFLTYFNYEAQQDKSGLPNDRFSAERPEGSISTLTIQRTEQRDSAMYRCASSLMGGISGELFFGEGSRLTVL.

This clone occurred a few times. The chain carries TRBV7-2 and TRBJ2-3, with D uncertain. V gave up 1 base and J gave up 1 base, with 6 bases separating them. This CDR3 is built from 14 residues. The germline V gene has CDR1 SGHTA and CDR2 FQGNSA. CDR3 coding DNA: TGTGCCAGCAGCTTAGATTCGGGCACAGATACGCAGTATTTT. Translating gives CASSLDSGTDTQYF.

The chain carries TRBV6-5 and TRBJ2-7; D uncertain. Trimming removed 2 bases at V and 7 bases at J, with 9 bases between. In germline, CDR1 is MNHEY, CDR2 SVGAGI. The CDR3 loop spans 12 amino acids. The CDR3 loop reads CASSYGVGEQYF. Written as DNA, the CDR3 is TGTGCCAGCAGTTACGGGGTCGGGGAGCAGTACTTC.